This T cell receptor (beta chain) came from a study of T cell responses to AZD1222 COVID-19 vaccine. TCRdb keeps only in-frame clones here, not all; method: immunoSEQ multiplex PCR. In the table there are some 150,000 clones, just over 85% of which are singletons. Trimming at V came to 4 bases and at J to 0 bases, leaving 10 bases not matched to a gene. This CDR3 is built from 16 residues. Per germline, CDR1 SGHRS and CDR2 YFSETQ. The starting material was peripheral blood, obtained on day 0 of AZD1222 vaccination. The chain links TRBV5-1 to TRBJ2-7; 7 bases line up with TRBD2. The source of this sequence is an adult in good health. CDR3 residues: CASSEGPTGGSYEQYF. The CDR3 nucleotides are TGCGCCAGCAGCGAAGGGCCCACGGGGGGCTCCTACGAGCAGTACTTC.